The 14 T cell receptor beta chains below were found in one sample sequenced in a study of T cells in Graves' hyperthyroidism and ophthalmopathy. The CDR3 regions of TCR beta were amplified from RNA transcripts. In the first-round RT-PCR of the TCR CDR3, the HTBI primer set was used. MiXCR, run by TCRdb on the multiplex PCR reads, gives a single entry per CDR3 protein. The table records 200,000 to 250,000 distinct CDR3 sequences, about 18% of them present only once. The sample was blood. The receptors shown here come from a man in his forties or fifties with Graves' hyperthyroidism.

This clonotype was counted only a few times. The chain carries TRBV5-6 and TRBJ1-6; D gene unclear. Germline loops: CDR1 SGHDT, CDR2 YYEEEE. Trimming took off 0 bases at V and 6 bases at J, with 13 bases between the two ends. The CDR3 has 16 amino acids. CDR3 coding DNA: TGTGCCAGCAGCTTGGTTCCCAGTATGGGTAATTCACCCCTCCACTTT. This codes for CASSLVPSMGNSPLHF.

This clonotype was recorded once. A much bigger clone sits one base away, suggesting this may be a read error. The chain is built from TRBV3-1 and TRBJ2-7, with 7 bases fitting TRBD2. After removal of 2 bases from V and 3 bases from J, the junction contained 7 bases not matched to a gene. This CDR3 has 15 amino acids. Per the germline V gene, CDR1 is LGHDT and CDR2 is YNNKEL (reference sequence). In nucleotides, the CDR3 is TGTGCCAGCAGCCAATATTACGGGGGGAACTACGAGCAGTACTTC. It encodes CASSQYYGGNYEQYF.

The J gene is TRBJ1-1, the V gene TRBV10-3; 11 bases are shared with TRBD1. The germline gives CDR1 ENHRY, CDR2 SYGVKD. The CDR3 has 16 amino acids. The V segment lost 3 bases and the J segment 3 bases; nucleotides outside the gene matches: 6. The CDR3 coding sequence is TGTGCCATCAGTGATATATTGGGACAGGGGGACACTGAAGCTTTCTTT. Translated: CAISDILGQGDTEAFF.

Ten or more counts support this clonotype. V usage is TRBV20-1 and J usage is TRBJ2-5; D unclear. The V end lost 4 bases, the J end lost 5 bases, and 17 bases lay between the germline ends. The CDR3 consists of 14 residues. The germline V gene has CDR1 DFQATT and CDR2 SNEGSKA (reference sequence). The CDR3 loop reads CSANWQLLGETQYF. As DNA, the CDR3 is TGCAGTGCTAATTGGCAGTTACTTGGGGAGACCCAGTACTTC.

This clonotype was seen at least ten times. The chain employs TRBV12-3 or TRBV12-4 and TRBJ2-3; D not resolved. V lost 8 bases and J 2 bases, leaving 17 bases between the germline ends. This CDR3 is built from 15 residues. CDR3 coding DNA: TGTGCCAGCCAGTTGTCCCTCCTAGTCACAGATACGCAGTATTTT. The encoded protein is CASQLSLLVTDTQYF.

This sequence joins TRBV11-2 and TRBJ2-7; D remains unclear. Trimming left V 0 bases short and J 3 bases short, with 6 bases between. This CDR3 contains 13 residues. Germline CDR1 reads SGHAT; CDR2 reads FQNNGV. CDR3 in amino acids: CASSLDHGYEQYF. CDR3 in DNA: TGTGCCAGCAGCTTAGATCACGGCTACGAGCAGTACTTC.

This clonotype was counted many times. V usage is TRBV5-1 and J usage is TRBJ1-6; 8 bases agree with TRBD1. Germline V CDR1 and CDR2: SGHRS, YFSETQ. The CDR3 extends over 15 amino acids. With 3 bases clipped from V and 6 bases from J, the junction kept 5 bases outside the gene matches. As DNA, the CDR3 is TGCGCCAGCAGCTCACGGACAGGGAGTAATTCACCCCTCCACTTT. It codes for CASSSRTGSNSPLHF. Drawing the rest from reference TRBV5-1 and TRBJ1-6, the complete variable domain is KAGVTQTPRYLIKTRGQQVTLSCSPISGHRSVSWYQQTPGQGLQFLFEYFSETQRNKGNFPGRFSGRQFSNSRSEMNVSTLELGDSALYLCASSSRTGSNSPLHFGNGTRLTVT.

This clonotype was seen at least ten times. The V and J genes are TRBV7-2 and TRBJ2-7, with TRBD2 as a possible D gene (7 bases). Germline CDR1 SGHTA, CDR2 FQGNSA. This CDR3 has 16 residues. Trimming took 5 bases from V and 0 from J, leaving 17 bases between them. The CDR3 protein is CASSPHRGGLSYEQYF. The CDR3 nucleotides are TGTGCCAGCAGCCCCCATAGGGGGGGACTCTCCTACGAGCAGTACTTC.

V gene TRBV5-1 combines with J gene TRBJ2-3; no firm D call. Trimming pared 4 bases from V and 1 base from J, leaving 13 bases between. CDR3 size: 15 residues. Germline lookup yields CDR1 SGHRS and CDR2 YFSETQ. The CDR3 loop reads CASSPTVPGTDTQYF. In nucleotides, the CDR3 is TGCGCCAGCAGCCCCACAGTCCCTGGCACAGATACGCAGTATTTT.

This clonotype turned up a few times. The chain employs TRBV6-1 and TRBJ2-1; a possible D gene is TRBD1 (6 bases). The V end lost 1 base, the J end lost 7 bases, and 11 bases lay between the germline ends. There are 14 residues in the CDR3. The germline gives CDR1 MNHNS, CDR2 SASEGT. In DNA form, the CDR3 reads TGTGCCAGCAGTGAAGGACAGGTGGGGAATGAGCAGTTCTTC. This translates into CASSEGQVGNEQFF.

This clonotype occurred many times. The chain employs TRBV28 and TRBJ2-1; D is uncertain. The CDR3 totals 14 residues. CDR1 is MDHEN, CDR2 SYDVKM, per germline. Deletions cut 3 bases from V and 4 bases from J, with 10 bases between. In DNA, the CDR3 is TGTGCCAGCAGTTTTCTCTCGAATTACAATGAGCAGTTCTTC. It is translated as CASSFLSNYNEQFF.

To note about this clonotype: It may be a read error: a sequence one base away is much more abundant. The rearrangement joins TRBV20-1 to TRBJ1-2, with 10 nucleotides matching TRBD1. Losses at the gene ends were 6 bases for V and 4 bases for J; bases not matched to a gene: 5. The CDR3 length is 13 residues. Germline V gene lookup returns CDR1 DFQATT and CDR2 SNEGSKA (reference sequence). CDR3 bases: TGCAGTGCCAGGACAGGGGGTGGCTATGGCTACACCTTC. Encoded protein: CSARTGGGYGYTF.

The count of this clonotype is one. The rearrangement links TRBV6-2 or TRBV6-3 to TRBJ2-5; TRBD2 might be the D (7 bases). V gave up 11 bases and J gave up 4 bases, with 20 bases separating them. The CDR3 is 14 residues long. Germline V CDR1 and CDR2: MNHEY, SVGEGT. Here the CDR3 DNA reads TGTGCCGCAGCGGAGGGGGGGCCGGGAGAGACCCAGTACTTC. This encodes CAAAEGGPGETQYF.

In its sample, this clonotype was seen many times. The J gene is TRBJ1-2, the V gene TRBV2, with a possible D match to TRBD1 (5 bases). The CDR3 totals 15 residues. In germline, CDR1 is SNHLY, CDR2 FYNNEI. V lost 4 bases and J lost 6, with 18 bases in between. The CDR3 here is CASSGSGALGHGYTF. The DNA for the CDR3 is TGTGCCAGCAGTGGGTCCGGGGCCCTCGGCCATGGCTACACCTTC.